These T cell receptor beta chains were read from a single sample in a study of blood T cells in healthy people across ages. TCRdb passed the 5' RACE reads through MiXCR, listing each CDR3 protein once. The table lists hundreds of thousands of distinct CDR3 sequences, about half of them singletons, with less than 20% in the top ten. Sequencing was performed on blood. The receptors derive from a man of 80 years or more in good health. The conserved cysteine and the conserved F or W are not part of the CDR3 here. D genes are given only for firm matches.

j_call: -; v_call: TRBV7-2; d_call: TRBD2; cdr3_aa: ASSLGLAGGDNEQY
j_call: TRBJ2-5; v_call: TRBV5-1; d_call: -; cdr3_aa: ASSLGAGQTYQETQY
j_call: TRBJ2-1; v_call: TRBV29-1; d_call: TRBD1; cdr3_aa: SVAQDRGPLSSYNEQF
j_call: TRBJ2-5; v_call: TRBV20-1; d_call: -; cdr3_aa: SATGGGRETQY
j_call: TRBJ2-7; v_call: TRBV7-2; d_call: -; cdr3_aa: ASSWTGVYEQY
j_call: TRBJ2-7; v_call: TRBV5-1; d_call: TRBD2; cdr3_aa: ASSLGASGSLLEQY
j_call: TRBJ2-7; v_call: TRBV28; d_call: -; cdr3_aa: ASSVGQSSYEQY
j_call: TRBJ1-1; v_call: TRBV6-2/TRBV6-3; d_call: TRBD1; cdr3_aa: ASTLGQMNTEAF
j_call: TRBJ2-1; v_call: TRBV19; d_call: TRBD2; cdr3_aa: ATRRGGSGSRGEQF
j_call: -; v_call: TRBV5-1; d_call: TRBD1; cdr3_aa: ASSLEGTRDRVYEQY
j_call: TRBJ2-3; v_call: TRBV11-2; d_call: TRBD2; cdr3_aa: ASSVGMRETDTQY
j_call: TRBJ2-1; v_call: TRBV12-3/TRBV12-4; d_call: TRBD2; cdr3_aa: ASGRLAGGGNEQF
j_call: TRBJ1-5; v_call: TRBV7-9; d_call: TRBD1; cdr3_aa: ASSLTGGAGNQPQH
j_call: TRBJ2-3; v_call: TRBV7-2; d_call: TRBD2; cdr3_aa: ASSKGGRVTDTQY
j_call: TRBJ2-7; v_call: TRBV5-4; d_call: -; cdr3_aa: ASSLAGDREQY
j_call: TRBJ2-2; v_call: TRBV9; d_call: TRBD2; cdr3_aa: ASDPAGVSGELF
j_call: TRBJ2-1; v_call: TRBV6-1; d_call: -; cdr3_aa: SSSVTYSYNEQF
j_call: TRBJ2-3; v_call: TRBV6-2/TRBV6-3; d_call: -; cdr3_aa: ASRTTGTDTQY
j_call: TRBJ2-5; v_call: TRBV12-3/TRBV12-4; d_call: -; cdr3_aa: ASSLGGEETQY
j_call: TRBJ2-5; v_call: TRBV9; d_call: -; cdr3_aa: ASSVVPRPQETQY
j_call: TRBJ2-5; v_call: TRBV7-9; d_call: -; cdr3_aa: ASSPIAAQETQY
j_call: TRBJ2-5; v_call: TRBV12-3/TRBV12-4; d_call: -; cdr3_aa: ASSLGQGRERY
j_call: TRBJ1-4; v_call: TRBV29-1; d_call: -; cdr3_aa: SVSRDRGEKLF
j_call: TRBJ2-3; v_call: TRBV20-1; d_call: TRBD2; cdr3_aa: SASEGGRWDTQY
j_call: TRBJ2-7; v_call: TRBV10-3; d_call: TRBD2; cdr3_aa: AISESLASGREEQY
j_call: TRBJ2-7; v_call: TRBV6-2/TRBV6-3; d_call: TRBD2; cdr3_aa: ASNTAGATYEQY
j_call: TRBJ2-1; v_call: TRBV28; d_call: -; cdr3_aa: ASDSYSYNEQF
j_call: TRBJ2-1; v_call: TRBV12-3/TRBV12-4; d_call: -; cdr3_aa: ASSPAAGSRQIEQF
j_call: -; v_call: TRBV7-8; d_call: TRBD1; cdr3_aa: ASSSLQGADPEQY
j_call: TRBJ2-5; v_call: TRBV20-1; d_call: TRBD1; cdr3_aa: SALTKGTGGETQY
j_call: TRBJ2-3; v_call: TRBV30; d_call: -; cdr3_aa: AWSPTRTPGTETQY
j_call: TRBJ1-2; v_call: TRBV29-1; d_call: TRBD1; cdr3_aa: SVDYYRGPGGYT
j_call: TRBJ2-3; v_call: TRBV12-3/TRBV12-4; d_call: -; cdr3_aa: ASIFSGSTDTQY
j_call: -; v_call: TRBV5-1; d_call: -; cdr3_aa: ASSLESVRASYNEQY